The rows below give T cell receptor beta chains drawn from one sample of a study of T cells in Graves' hyperthyroidism and ophthalmopathy. Each CDR3 protein is one row after TCRdb ran MiXCR on the multiplex PCR reads. The data hold 200,000 to 250,000 distinct CDR3 sequences, with approximately 16% observed a single time. The specimen was blood. These receptors originate from a woman younger than 30 with Graves' ophthalmopathy. CDR3s include the opening cysteine and the closing phenylalanine or tryptophan. D genes are given only for firm matches. Size is omitted from some rows. Given values are once, few, many or a class for expanded clones.

d_call: NA
v_call: TRBV12-3/TRBV12-4
j_call: TRBJ2-1
clone_size: many
cdr3_aa: CASITTGGGSEQFF
cdr3_nt: TGTGCCAGCATTACGACTGGGGGTGGTTCGGAGCAGTTCTTC

d_call: TRBD1
v_call: TRBV20-1
j_call: TRBJ1-1
clone_size: once
cdr3_aa: CAGTGGVNTEAFF
cdr3_nt: TGCGCAGGGACAGGGGGTGTGAACACTGAAGCTTTCTTT

d_call: TRBD1
v_call: TRBV6-1
j_call: TRBJ2-5
clone_size: many
cdr3_aa: CASSLRDRVWEETQYF
cdr3_nt: TGTGCCAGCAGTCTCCGGGACAGGGTTTGGGAAGAGACCCAGTACTTC

d_call: NA
v_call: TRBV6-1
j_call: TRBJ1-2
clone_size: many
cdr3_aa: CASSSGGRSGYTF
cdr3_nt: TGTGCCAGCAGTTCAGGTGGGAGGAGCGGCTACACCTTC

d_call: NA
v_call: TRBV30
j_call: TRBJ2-1
clone_size: many
cdr3_aa: CAWSRDRGGEQFF
cdr3_nt: TGTGCCTGGAGTCGGGACCGTGGGGGGGAGCAGTTCTTC

d_call: TRBD2
v_call: TRBV10-3
j_call: TRBJ2-1
clone_size: many
cdr3_aa: CAISEGGSIREQFF
cdr3_nt: TGTGCCATCAGTGAGGGCGGGAGCATTCGGGAGCAGTTCTTC

d_call: TRBD1
v_call: TRBV6-1
j_call: TRBJ1-4
clone_size: many
cdr3_aa: CASSIFLRTGVRNEKLFF
cdr3_nt: TGTGCCAGCAGTATCTTCCTTCGGACAGGGGTTAGGAACGAAAAACTGTTTTTT

d_call: TRBD2
v_call: TRBV12-5
j_call: TRBJ2-1
clone_size: many
cdr3_aa: CASGTSGGNEQFF
cdr3_nt: TGTGCTAGCGGGACTAGCGGGGGCAATGAGCAGTTCTTC

d_call: TRBD2
v_call: TRBV11-2
j_call: TRBJ2-1
clone_size: NA
cdr3_aa: CASSLDFLGTSGRTNNEQFF
cdr3_nt: TGTGCCAGCAGCTTAGACTTTTTAGGGACTAGCGGGAGGACTAACAATGAGCAGTTCTTC

d_call: TRBD2
v_call: TRBV7-9
j_call: TRBJ2-2
clone_size: many
cdr3_aa: CASSDPGLGTGELFF
cdr3_nt: TGTGCCAGCAGCGACCCGGGACTAGGGACCGGGGAGCTGTTTTTT

d_call: TRBD2
v_call: TRBV5-1
j_call: TRBJ2-5
clone_size: many
cdr3_aa: CASSYHSGGAQETQYF
cdr3_nt: TGCGCCAGCAGCTACCATAGCGGGGGGGCACAAGAGACCCAGTACTTC

d_call: NA
v_call: TRBV11-2
j_call: TRBJ2-7
clone_size: many
cdr3_aa: CASSLAGSGGSYEQYF
cdr3_nt: TGTGCCAGCAGCTTAGCCGGCAGCGGTGGCTCCTACGAGCAGTACTTC

d_call: NA
v_call: TRBV6-1
j_call: TRBJ2-7
clone_size: few
cdr3_aa: CASKDTGFSYEQYF
cdr3_nt: TGTGCCAGCAAAGACACAGGTTTTTCCTACGAGCAGTACTTC

d_call: TRBD1
v_call: TRBV2
j_call: TRBJ1-4
clone_size: NA
cdr3_aa: CASSADRARNEKLFF
cdr3_nt: TGTGCCAGCAGCGCCGACAGGGCCAGGAATGAAAAACTGTTTTTT

d_call: NA
v_call: TRBV27
j_call: TRBJ2-1
clone_size: many
cdr3_aa: CASSLQGGIVNEQFF
cdr3_nt: TGTGCCAGCAGTTTACAGGGAGGTATTGTAAATGAGCAGTTCTTC

d_call: NA
v_call: TRBV28
j_call: TRBJ2-3
clone_size: many
cdr3_aa: CASRPWGTDTQYF
cdr3_nt: TGTGCCAGCAGGCCCTGGGGGACAGATACGCAGTATTTT

d_call: NA
v_call: TRBV4-1
j_call: TRBJ1-1
clone_size: many
cdr3_aa: CASSQVGQMNTEAFF
cdr3_nt: TGCGCCAGCAGCCAAGTGGGTCAGATGAACACTGAAGCTTTCTTT

d_call: NA
v_call: TRBV2
j_call: TRBJ1-4
clone_size: NA
cdr3_aa: CASRQGSEKPFF
cdr3_nt: TGTGCCAGCAGACAGGGAAGTGAAAAACCGTTTTTT

d_call: TRBD2
v_call: TRBV5-1
j_call: TRBJ2-1
clone_size: many
cdr3_aa: CASSRRTSRDEQFF
cdr3_nt: TGCGCCAGCAGCCGACGGACTAGCAGGGATGAGCAGTTCTTC

d_call: NA
v_call: TRBV19
j_call: TRBJ1-5
clone_size: many
cdr3_aa: CASSMQGNQPQHF
cdr3_nt: TGTGCCAGTAGTATGCAGGGGAATCAGCCCCAGCATTTT

d_call: NA
v_call: TRBV5-6
j_call: TRBJ2-5
clone_size: many
cdr3_aa: CASSLERLQETQYF
cdr3_nt: TGTGCCAGCAGCTTGGAAAGACTTCAAGAGACCCAGTACTTC

d_call: TRBD2
v_call: TRBV7-2
j_call: TRBJ2-3
clone_size: NA
cdr3_aa: CASSPPDRASGRADTQYF
cdr3_nt: TGTGCCAGCAGCCCACCTGACCGGGCTAGCGGGAGGGCAGATACGCAGTATTTT

d_call: NA
v_call: TRBV4-2
j_call: TRBJ2-2
clone_size: many
cdr3_aa: CASSQDRANTGELFF
cdr3_nt: TGTGCCAGCAGCCAAGACAGGGCGAACACCGGGGAGCTGTTTTTT

d_call: NA
v_call: TRBV10-2
j_call: TRBJ2-1
clone_size: NA
cdr3_aa: CASSAPSSYNEQFF
cdr3_nt: TGCGCCAGCAGCGCCCCAAGCTCCTACAATGAGCAGTTCTTC

d_call: NA
v_call: TRBV12-3/TRBV12-4
j_call: TRBJ1-4
clone_size: many
cdr3_aa: CASTLGEKLFF
cdr3_nt: TGTGCCAGCACCTTAGGTGAAAAACTGTTTTTT

d_call: NA
v_call: TRBV2
j_call: TRBJ1-6
clone_size: many
cdr3_aa: CASGGKENSPLHF
cdr3_nt: TGTGCCAGCGGGGGCAAGGAAAATTCACCCCTCCACTTT

d_call: NA
v_call: TRBV9
j_call: TRBJ2-2
clone_size: many
cdr3_aa: CASSTQMRRDGELFF
cdr3_nt: TGTGCCAGCAGCACCCAAATGCGGCGGGACGGGGAGCTGTTTTTT

d_call: NA
v_call: TRBV6-1
j_call: TRBJ1-6
clone_size: many
cdr3_aa: CASSTRTVGNSPLHF
cdr3_nt: TGTGCCAGCAGTACGCGGACAGTAGGGAATTCACCCCTCCACTTT

d_call: TRBD2
v_call: TRBV12-3/TRBV12-4
j_call: TRBJ2-2
clone_size: NA
cdr3_aa: CASSDVTSGSGTGELFF
cdr3_nt: TGTGCCAGCAGTGACGTGACTAGCGGGAGTGGTACCGGGGAGCTGTTTTTT

d_call: TRBD2
v_call: TRBV4-3
j_call: TRBJ2-5
clone_size: NA
cdr3_aa: CASSQRLAGGPSETQYF
cdr3_nt: TGCGCCAGCAGCCAACGACTAGCGGGAGGGCCCTCAGAGACCCAGTACTTC

d_call: TRBD2
v_call: TRBV7-2
j_call: TRBJ2-1
clone_size: many
cdr3_aa: CASSLEGLAGGYNEQFF
cdr3_nt: TGTGCCAGCAGCTTAGAGGGACTAGCGGGAGGGTACAATGAGCAGTTCTTC

d_call: TRBD1
v_call: TRBV29-1
j_call: TRBJ1-4
clone_size: many
cdr3_aa: CSVGGTGRSEKLFF
cdr3_nt: TGCAGCGTTGGCGGGACAGGGAGGAGTGAAAAACTGTTTTTT

d_call: TRBD2
v_call: TRBV14
j_call: TRBJ2-5
clone_size: NA
cdr3_aa: CARNRLAGRETQYF
cdr3_nt: TGTGCCAGAAACAGACTAGCGGGAAGGGAGACCCAGTACTTC

d_call: NA
v_call: TRBV11-3
j_call: TRBJ1-6
clone_size: NA
cdr3_aa: CASSLDRGLSSPLHF
cdr3_nt: TGTGCCAGCAGCTTAGATCGGGGTCTCAGCTCACCCCTCCACTTT

d_call: NA
v_call: TRBV2
j_call: TRBJ2-2
clone_size: many
cdr3_aa: CASSDGRSNTGELFF
cdr3_nt: TGTGCCAGCAGTGATGGGCGTTCGAACACCGGGGAGCTGTTTTTT

d_call: TRBD1
v_call: TRBV6-1
j_call: TRBJ1-5
clone_size: many
cdr3_aa: CASSWDRGGQPQHF
cdr3_nt: TGTGCCAGCAGTTGGGACAGGGGCGGTCAGCCCCAGCATTTT

d_call: NA
v_call: TRBV2
j_call: TRBJ1-4
clone_size: many
cdr3_aa: CASNKEQGLHEKLFF
cdr3_nt: TGTGCCAGCAACAAAGAACAGGGACTGCATGAAAAACTGTTTTTT

d_call: NA
v_call: TRBV6-5
j_call: TRBJ1-1
clone_size: many
cdr3_aa: CASSYSRGRGSTEAFF
cdr3_nt: TGTGCCAGCAGTTACTCGCGGGGCCGTGGAAGCACTGAAGCTTTCTTT

d_call: TRBD1
v_call: TRBV19
j_call: TRBJ1-1
clone_size: many
cdr3_aa: CASKEQGGTEAFF
cdr3_nt: TGTGCCAGTAAGGAACAGGGGGGCACTGAAGCTTTCTTT

d_call: TRBD2
v_call: TRBV7-3
j_call: TRBJ2-2
clone_size: many
cdr3_aa: CASSVLAGENTGELFF
cdr3_nt: TGTGCCAGCAGCGTCCTAGCGGGAGAGAACACCGGGGAGCTGTTTTTT

d_call: TRBD2
v_call: TRBV5-8
j_call: TRBJ2-1
clone_size: NA
cdr3_aa: CASSLSSSGYNEQFF
cdr3_nt: TGTGCCAGCAGCTTGAGTTCTAGCGGCTACAATGAGCAGTTCTTC

d_call: NA
v_call: TRBV14
j_call: TRBJ1-2
clone_size: few
cdr3_aa: CASSQGLGSYGYTF
cdr3_nt: TGTGCCAGCAGCCAAGGGTTAGGCAGCTATGGCTACACCTTC

d_call: NA
v_call: TRBV6-2/TRBV6-3
j_call: TRBJ2-7
clone_size: NA
cdr3_aa: CASSYASQGEYEQYF
cdr3_nt: TGTGCCAGCAGTTATGCTAGCCAAGGGGAATACGAGCAGTACTTC

d_call: NA
v_call: TRBV5-1
j_call: TRBJ1-4
clone_size: few
cdr3_aa: CASSLQSGGDEKLFF
cdr3_nt: TGCGCCAGCAGCTTGCAATCGGGGGGGGATGAAAAACTGTTTTTT

d_call: TRBD1
v_call: TRBV12-3/TRBV12-4
j_call: TRBJ2-2
clone_size: many
cdr3_aa: CASSLEQGAWTGELFF
cdr3_nt: TGTGCCAGCAGTTTGGAACAGGGGGCGTGGACCGGGGAGCTGTTTTTT

d_call: NA
v_call: TRBV7-8
j_call: TRBJ2-1
clone_size: many
cdr3_aa: CASSLARADGQFF
cdr3_nt: TGTGCCAGCAGCTTAGCGAGGGCGGATGGGCAGTTCTTC